This T cell receptor (beta chain) comes out of a study of cytomegalovirus exposure and HLA in healthy donors. Regarding the study as a whole: Overall, around 160 TCR beta chains were annotated as cytomegalovirus-associated. Reportedly, diagnosis of cytomegalovirus status by the classifier showed high specificity and sensitivity.

Method: immunoSEQ multiplex PCR; TCRdb's copy keeps in-frame clones and lacks some. The sample lists tens of thousands of clones; around 90% were seen once. CDR3 length equals 13 residues. CDR1 is MNHEY and CDR2 is SVGAGI in the germline V gene. Trimming removed 2 bases at V and 7 bases at J, with 9 bases between. This clone was seen a single time. No antigen is known for it. V gene TRBV6-5 combines with J gene TRBJ2-1; tentatively, D is TRBD2 (5 bases). The sequenced material came from PBMCs. This clonotype was sampled from a woman between 18 and 29 years old in good health and CMV-seropositive. The DNA of the CDR3 is TGTGCCAGCAGTTACAGAGGCGGGAATGAGCAGTTCTTC. Translating gives CASSYRGGNEQFF.